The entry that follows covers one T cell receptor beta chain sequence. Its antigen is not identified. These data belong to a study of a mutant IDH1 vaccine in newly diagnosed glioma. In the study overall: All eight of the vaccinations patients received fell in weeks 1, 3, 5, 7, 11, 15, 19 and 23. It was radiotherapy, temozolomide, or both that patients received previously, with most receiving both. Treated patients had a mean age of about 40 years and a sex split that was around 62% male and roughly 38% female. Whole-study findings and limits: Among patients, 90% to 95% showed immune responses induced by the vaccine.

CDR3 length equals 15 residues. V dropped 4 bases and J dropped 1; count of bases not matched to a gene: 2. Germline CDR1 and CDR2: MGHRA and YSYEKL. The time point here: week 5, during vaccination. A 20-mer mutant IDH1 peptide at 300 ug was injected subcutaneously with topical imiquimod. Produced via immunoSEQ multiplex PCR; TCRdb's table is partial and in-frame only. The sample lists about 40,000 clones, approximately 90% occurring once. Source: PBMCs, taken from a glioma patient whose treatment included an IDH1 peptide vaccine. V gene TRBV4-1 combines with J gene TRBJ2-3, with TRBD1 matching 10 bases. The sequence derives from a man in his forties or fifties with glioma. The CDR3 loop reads CASSRDRGRTDTQYF. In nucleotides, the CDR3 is TGCGCCAGCAGCCGGGACAGGGGACGCACAGATACGCAGTATTTT.